This T cell receptor (beta chain) was recovered during a study of neurological immune-mediated disorders. Study-level results: HTLV-1-associated myelopathy showed the most TCR clonal expansion; multiple sclerosis the least, below healthy controls. Expanded clones shared no identical CDR3 amino acid sequences across subjects, which suggested private TCR-beta repertoires in all groups.

cDNA synthesis was performed by 5'RACE with 10-nucleotide random UMIs. TCRdb re-called the 5' RACE reads through MiXCR, storing one row per CDR3 protein. Of 59,000 or so distinct CDR3 sequences in the sample, over 9.5% were seen once. This clonotype was detected ten times or more. Its antigen remains unknown. V gave up 4 bases and J gave up 2 bases; unmatched junction bases: 10. This CDR3 comprises 18 residues. CDR1 and CDR2 (germline): SEHNR, FQNEAQ (reference sequence). This chain connects TRBV7-9 to TRBJ2-6, with TRBD1 matching over 8 bases. The sequence was obtained from a woman aged 60-75 years with HTLV-1-associated myelopathy (HAM/TSP). The source material was PBMCs. CDR3 coding DNA: TGTGCCAGCAGCTCGACCAGGACAGGGAATCCTGGGGCCAACGTCCTGACTTTC. This encodes CASSSTRTGNPGANVLTF.